The clone carrying this T cell receptor beta chain was found once. What it binds is unknown. Version v3.0 of the immunoSEQ assay was performed at survey level. The method was immunoSEQ multiplex PCR; TCRdb's version includes in-frame clones alone and lacks a portion of them. In the table there are 15,000 to 20,000 clones, about 84% of which are singletons. The data originate from a study of long-term antiretroviral therapy in people with HIV. Study observations and caveats: Against controls, HIV repertoires showed narrower ranges of CDR3 length.

The CDR3 totals 15 residues. Germline CDR1 is MGHRA and CDR2 is YSYEKL. V was cut by 0 bases and J by 7 bases, with 13 bases left in between. The chain has TRBV4-1 and TRBJ2-1, with D hard to call. The receptor was derived from a young man with HIV. Here the sequenced sample was unsorted PBMCs, taken 0.1 years before starting antiretroviral therapy. CDR3 region: CASSQDQGFGNEQFF. CDR3 sequence (DNA): TGCGCCAGCAGCCAAGATCAAGGGTTTGGTAATGAGCAGTTCTTC.